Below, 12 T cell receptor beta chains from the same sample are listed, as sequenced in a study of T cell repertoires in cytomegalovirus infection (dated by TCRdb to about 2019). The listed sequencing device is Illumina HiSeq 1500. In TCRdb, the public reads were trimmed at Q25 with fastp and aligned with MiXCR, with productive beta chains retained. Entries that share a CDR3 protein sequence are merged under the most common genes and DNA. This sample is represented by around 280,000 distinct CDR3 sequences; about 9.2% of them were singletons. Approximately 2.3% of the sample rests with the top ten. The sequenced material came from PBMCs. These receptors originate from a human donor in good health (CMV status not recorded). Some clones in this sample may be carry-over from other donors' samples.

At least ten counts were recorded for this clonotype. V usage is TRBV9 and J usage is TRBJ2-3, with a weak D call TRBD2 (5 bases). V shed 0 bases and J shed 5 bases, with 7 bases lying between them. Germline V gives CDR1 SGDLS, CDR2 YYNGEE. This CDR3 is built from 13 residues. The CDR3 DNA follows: TGTGCCAGCAGCGTAGGGGGAGTAGATACGCAGTATTTT. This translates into CASSVGGVDTQYF.

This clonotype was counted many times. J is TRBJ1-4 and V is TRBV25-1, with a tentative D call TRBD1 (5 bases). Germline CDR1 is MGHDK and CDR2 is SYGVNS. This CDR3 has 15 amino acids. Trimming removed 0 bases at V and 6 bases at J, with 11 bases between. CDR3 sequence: CASSEYPGGDEKLFF. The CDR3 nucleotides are TGTGCCAGCAGTGAATATCCCGGAGGGGATGAAAAACTGTTTTTT.

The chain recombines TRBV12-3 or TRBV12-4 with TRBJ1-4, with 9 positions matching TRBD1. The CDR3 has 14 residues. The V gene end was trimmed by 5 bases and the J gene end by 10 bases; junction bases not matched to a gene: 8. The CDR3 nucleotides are TGTGCCAGCAGTCCCCCGGGACAGGGTGGAAAACTGTTTTTT. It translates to CASSPPGQGGKLFF.

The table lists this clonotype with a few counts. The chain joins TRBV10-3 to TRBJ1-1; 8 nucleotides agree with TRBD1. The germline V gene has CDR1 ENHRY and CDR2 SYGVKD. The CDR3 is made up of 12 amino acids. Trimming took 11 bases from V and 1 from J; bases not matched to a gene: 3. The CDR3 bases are TGTGCCGTTGGACAGGGGAACACTGAAGCTTTCTTT. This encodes CAVGQGNTEAFF.

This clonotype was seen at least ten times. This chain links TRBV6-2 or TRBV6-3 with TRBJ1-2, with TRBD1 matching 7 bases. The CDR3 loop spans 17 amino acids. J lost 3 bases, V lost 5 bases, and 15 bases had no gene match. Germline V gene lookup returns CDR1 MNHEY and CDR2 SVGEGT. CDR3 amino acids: CASSMIVTGKYHYGYTF. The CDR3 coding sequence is TGTGCCAGCAGTATGATCGTGACAGGGAAGTATCACTATGGCTACACCTTC.

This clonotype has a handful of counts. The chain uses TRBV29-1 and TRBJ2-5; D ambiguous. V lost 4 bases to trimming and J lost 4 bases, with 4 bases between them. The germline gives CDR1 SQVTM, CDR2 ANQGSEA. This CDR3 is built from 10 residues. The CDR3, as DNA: TGCAGCGTTGGTCCAGAGACCCAGTACTTC. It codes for CSVGPETQYF.

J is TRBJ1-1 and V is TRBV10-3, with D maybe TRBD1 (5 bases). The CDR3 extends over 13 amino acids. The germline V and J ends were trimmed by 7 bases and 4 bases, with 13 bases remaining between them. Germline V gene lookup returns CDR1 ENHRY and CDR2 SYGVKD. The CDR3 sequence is CAITGTGSTEAFF. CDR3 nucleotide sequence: TGTGCCATCACCGGGACGGGGTCCACTGAAGCTTTCTTT.

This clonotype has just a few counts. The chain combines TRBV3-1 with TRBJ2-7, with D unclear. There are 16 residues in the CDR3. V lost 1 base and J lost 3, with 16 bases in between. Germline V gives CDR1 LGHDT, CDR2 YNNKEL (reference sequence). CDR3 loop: CASSQGLGRQRYEQYF. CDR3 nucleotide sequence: TGTGCCAGCAGCCAAGGGCTGGGTCGACAACGCTACGAGCAGTACTTC.

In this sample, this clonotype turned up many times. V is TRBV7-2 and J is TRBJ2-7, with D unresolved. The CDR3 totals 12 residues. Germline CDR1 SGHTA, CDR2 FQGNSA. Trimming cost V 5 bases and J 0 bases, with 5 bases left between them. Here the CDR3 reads CASSPSSYEQYV. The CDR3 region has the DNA TGTGCCAGCAGCCCCAGCTCCTACGAGCAGTACGTC.

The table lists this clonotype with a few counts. The CDR3 protein is CASSQGTGSYHEQYF. CDR3 nucleotide sequence: TGTGCCAGCAGCCAAGGGACAGGGTCGTACCACGAGCAGTACTTC. The chain is built from TRBV14 and TRBJ2-7, with 8 bases matching TRBD1. Unmatched junction bases numbered 7, after V lost 1 base and J lost 5 bases. This CDR3 is built from 15 residues. Germline V gene sequence: CDR1 SGHDN, CDR2 FVKESK.

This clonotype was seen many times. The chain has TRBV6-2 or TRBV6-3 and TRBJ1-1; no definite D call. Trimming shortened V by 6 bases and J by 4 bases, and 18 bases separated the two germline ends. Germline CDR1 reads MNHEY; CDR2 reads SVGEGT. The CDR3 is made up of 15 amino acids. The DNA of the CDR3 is TGTGCCAGCAGAAACCCGAGAGGAGTTACCACTGAAGCTTTCTTT. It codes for CASRNPRGVTTEAFF.

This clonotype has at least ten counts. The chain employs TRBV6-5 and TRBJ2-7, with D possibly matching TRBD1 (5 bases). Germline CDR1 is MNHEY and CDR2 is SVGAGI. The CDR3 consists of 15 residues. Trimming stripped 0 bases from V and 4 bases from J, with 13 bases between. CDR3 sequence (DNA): TGTGCCAGCAGTTACTCGGGGCAGGGCACTTACGAGCAGTACTTC. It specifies CASSYSGQGTYEQYF.